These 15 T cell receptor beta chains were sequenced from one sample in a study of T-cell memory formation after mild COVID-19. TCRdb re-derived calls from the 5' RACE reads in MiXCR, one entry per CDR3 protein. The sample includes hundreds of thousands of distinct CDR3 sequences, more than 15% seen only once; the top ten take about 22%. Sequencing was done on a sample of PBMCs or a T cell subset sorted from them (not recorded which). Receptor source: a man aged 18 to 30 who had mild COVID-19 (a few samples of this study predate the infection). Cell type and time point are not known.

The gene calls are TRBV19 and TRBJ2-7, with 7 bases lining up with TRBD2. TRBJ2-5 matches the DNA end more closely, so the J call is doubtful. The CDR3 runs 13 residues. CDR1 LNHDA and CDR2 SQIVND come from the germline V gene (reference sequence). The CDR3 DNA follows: TGTGCCAGTACCACCGGGACTATAAAGACCCAGTACTTC. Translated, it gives CASTTGTIKTQYF.

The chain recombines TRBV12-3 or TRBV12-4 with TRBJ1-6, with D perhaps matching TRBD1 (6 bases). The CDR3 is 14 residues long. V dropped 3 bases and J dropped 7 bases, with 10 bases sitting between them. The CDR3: CASSLAGANSPLHF. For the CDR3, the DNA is TGTGCCAGCAGTTTGGCAGGGGCAAATTCACCCCTCCACTTT.

The CDR3: CASSSRSGNTIYF. The CDR3 DNA reads as TGTGCCAGCAGCTCCCGCTCTGGAAACACCATATATTTT. The J gene is TRBJ1-3, the V gene TRBV27; D unclear. Trimming left V 6 bases short and J 0 bases short, with 6 bases between. Germline V gene sequence: CDR1 MNHEY, CDR2 SMNVEV (reference sequence). This CDR3 contains 13 residues.

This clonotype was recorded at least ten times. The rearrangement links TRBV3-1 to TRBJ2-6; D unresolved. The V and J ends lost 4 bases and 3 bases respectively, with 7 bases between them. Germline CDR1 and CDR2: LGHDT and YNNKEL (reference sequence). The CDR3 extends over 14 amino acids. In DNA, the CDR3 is TGTGCCAGCAGCCTCAGCGATGGGGCCAACGTCCTGACTTTC. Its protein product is CASSLSDGANVLTF.

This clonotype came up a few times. For the CDR3, the DNA is TGTGCCAGCATCGGGACAGGGGGACACAATGAGCAGTTCTTC. Residues: CASIGTGGHNEQFF. The gene calls are TRBV2 and TRBJ2-1; 11 nucleotides match TRBD1. Per germline, CDR1 SNHLY and CDR2 FYNNEI. The J segment lost 5 bases and the V segment lost 7 bases, leaving 4 bases of the junction unmatched. This CDR3 comprises 14 residues.

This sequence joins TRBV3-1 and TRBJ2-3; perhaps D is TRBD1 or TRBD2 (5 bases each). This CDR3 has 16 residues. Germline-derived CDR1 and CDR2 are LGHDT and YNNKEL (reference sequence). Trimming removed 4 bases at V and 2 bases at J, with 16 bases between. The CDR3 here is CASSRGQGYSTDTQYF. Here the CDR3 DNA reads TGTGCCAGCAGCCGCGGGCAGGGATATTCCACAGATACGCAGTATTTT.

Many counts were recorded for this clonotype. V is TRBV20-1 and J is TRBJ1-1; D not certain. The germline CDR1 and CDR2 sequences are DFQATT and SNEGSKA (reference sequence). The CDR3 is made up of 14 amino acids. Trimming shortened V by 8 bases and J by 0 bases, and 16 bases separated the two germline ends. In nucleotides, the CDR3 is TGCAGTCCCCTAAGTGGGGTAATGAACACTGAAGCTTTCTTT. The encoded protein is CSPLSGVMNTEAFF.

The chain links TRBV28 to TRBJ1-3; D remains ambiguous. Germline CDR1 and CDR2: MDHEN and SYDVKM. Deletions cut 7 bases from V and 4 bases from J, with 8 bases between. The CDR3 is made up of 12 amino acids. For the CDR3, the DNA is TGTGCCAGCAAGCTGCCCGGAAACACCATATATTTT. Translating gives CASKLPGNTIYF. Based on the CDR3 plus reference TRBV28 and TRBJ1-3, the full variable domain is DVKVTQSSRYLVKRTGEKVFLECVQDMDHENMFWYRQDPGLGLRLIYFSYDVKMKEKGDIPEGYSVSREKKERFSLILESASTNQTSMYLCASKLPGNTIYFGEGSWLTVV.

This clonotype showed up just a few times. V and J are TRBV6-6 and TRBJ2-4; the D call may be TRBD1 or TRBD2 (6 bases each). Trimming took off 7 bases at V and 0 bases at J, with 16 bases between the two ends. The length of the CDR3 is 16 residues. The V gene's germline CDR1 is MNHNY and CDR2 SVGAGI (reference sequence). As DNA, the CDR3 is TGTGCCAGCAAGGCGGGACACTTCTTAGCCAAAAACATTCAGTACTTC. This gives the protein CASKAGHFLAKNIQYF.

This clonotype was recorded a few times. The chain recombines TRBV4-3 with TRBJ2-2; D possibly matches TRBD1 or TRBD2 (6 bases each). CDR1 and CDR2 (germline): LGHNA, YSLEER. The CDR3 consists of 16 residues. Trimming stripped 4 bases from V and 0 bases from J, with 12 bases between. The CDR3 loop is CASSRGGGTNTGELFF. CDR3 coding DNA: TGCGCCAGCAGCCGTGGGGGCGGGACGAACACCGGGGAGCTGTTTTTT.

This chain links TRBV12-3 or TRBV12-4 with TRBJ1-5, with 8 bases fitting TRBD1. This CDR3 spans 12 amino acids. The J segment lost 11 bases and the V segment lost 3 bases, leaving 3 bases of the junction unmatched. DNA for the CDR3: TGTGCCAGCAGTTTCAGGGGGCCGTCCCAGCATTTT. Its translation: CASSFRGPSQHF.

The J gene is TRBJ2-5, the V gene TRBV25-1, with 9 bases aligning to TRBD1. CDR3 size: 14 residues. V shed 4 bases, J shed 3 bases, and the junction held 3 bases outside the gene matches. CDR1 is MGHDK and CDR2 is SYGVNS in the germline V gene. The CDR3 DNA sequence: TGTGCCAGCAGTGCCTGGACAGGGGAAGAGACCCAGTACTTC. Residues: CASSAWTGEETQYF. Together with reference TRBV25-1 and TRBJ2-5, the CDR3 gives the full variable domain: EADIYQTPRYLVIGTGKKITLECSQTMGHDKMYWYQQDPGMELHLIHYSYGVNSTEKGDLSSESTVSRIRTEHFPLTLESARPSHTSQYLCASSAWTGEETQYFGPGTRLLVL.

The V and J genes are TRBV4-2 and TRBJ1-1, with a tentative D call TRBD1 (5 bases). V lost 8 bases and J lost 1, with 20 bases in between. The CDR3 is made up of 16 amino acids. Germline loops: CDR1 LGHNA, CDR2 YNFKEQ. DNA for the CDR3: TGTGCCAGCGCCCTTTCGCCAGGGAAACCGAACACTGAAGCTTTCTTT. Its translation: CASALSPGKPNTEAFF.

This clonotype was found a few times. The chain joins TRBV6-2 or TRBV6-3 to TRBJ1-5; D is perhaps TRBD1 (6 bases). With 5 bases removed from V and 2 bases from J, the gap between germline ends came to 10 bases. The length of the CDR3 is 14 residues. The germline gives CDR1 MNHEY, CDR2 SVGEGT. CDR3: CASSRTDGNQPQHF. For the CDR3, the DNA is TGTGCCAGCAGTCGGACAGATGGCAATCAGCCCCAGCATTTT.

CDR3 region: CASSLFGAYSGRGNTEAFF. In DNA, the CDR3 is TGTGCCAGCAGTTTATTTGGAGCATACAGCGGCAGGGGGAACACTGAAGCTTTCTTT. This chain uses TRBV28 with TRBJ1-1; possibly TRBD1 for D (6 bases). This CDR3 region has 19 residues. V dropped 1 base and J dropped 1 base, with 22 bases sitting between them. CDR1 and CDR2 (germline): MDHEN, SYDVKM.